Listed below are T cell receptor beta chains from one sample, sequenced in a study of breast tumors, draining lymph nodes, adjacent tissues. TCRdb itself ran the multiplex PCR reads through MiXCR, one entry per CDR3 protein. There are 20,000 or so distinct CDR3 sequences in the sample; roughly 43% occur only once, and more than 15% lies in the top ten. The sequenced sample consisted of breast tumor tissue. Receptor source: a female donor with breast cancer. Some clones in this sample may be carry-over from other donors' samples. Each CDR3 is given with its conserved first and last residue. A D gene is named only where the DNA matches it firmly. Part of the rows lack a size; the others show once, few, many or a class for expanded clones.

D gene	clone size	J gene	V gene	CDR3 DNA	CDR3 protein
TRBD1	many	TRBJ2-7	TRBV20-1	TGCAGTGCTAGAAGGACAGGGGCTTTCTACGAGCAGTACTTC	CSARRTGAFYEQYF
TRBD2	many	TRBJ2-2	TRBV15	TGTGCCACCCTAGCGGGGGGGGGCACCGGGGAGCTGTTTTTT	CATLAGGGTGELFF
.	many	TRBJ1-4	TRBV29-1	TGCAGCGGACTGGTCGGGGGGATTGAAAAACTGTTTTTT	CSGLVGGIEKLFF
.	.	TRBJ1-5	TRBV7-9	TGTGCCAGCAGCTTAGCCGGGGGCAATCAGCCCCAGCATTTT	CASSLAGGNQPQHF
TRBD1	.	TRBJ2-3	TRBV6-5	TGTGCCAGCAGTTTCCGGGACAGGGGCACAGATACGCAGTATTTT	CASSFRDRGTDTQYF
TRBD2	.	TRBJ2-1	TRBV6-4	TGTGCCAGCAGTGACTCCTCTAGCGGCAACCGCAATGAGCAGTTCTTC	CASSDSSSGNRNEQFF
.	many	TRBJ2-5	TRBV7-9	TGTGCCAGCAGCTTAGGGAGTTTGAAAGAGACCCAGTACTTC	CASSLGSLKETQYF
.	.	TRBJ2-1	TRBV6-5	TGTGCCAGCAGGAAGGGGACACAGCAGTTCTTC	CASRKGTQQFF
.	many	TRBJ1-5	TRBV4-1	TGCGCCAGCAGCCAAGGTGGTGAGCCCCAGCATTTT	CASSQGGEPQHF
.	.	TRBJ2-7	TRBV19	TGTGCCAGTAGTATAGGGAGCGGCTCCTACGAGCAGTACTTC	CASSIGSGSYEQYF
.	.	TRBJ2-7	TRBV30	TGTGCCTGGATGTACGTCAACGAGCAGTACTTC	CAWMYVNEQYF